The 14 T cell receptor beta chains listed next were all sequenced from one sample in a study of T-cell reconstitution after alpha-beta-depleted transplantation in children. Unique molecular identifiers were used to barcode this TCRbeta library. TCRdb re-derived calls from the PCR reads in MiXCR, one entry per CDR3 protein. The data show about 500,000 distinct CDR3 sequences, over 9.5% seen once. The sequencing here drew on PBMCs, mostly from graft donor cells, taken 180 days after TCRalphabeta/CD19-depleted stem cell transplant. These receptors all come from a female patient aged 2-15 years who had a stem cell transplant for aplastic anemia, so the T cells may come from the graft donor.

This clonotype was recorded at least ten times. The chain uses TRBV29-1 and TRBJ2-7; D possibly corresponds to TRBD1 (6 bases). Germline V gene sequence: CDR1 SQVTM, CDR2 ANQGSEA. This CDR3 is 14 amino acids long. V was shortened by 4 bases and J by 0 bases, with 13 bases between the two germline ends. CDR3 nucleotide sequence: TGCAGCGTTGTTACAGGGCCATCCTCCTACGAGCAGTACGTC. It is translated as CSVVTGPSSYEQYV.

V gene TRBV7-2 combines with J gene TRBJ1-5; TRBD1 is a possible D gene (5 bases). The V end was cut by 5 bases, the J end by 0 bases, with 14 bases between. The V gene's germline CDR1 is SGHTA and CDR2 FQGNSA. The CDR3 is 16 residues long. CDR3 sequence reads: CASSPGRTLSNQPQHF. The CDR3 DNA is TGTGCCAGCAGCCCCGGCAGGACACTTAGCAATCAGCCCCAGCATTTT.

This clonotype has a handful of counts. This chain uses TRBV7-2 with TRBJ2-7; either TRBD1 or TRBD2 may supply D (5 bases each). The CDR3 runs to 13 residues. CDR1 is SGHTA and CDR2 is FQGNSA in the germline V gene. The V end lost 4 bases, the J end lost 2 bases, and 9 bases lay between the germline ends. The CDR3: CASSSRDAYEQYF. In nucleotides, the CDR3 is TGTGCCAGCAGCTCCCGGGACGCCTACGAGCAGTACTTC. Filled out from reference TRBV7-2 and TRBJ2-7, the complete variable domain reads GAGVSQSPSNKVTEKGKDVELRCDPISGHTALYWYRQSLGQGLEFLIYFQGNSAPDKSGLPSDRFSAERTGGSVSTLTIQRTQQEDSAVYLCASSSRDAYEQYFGPGTRLTVT.

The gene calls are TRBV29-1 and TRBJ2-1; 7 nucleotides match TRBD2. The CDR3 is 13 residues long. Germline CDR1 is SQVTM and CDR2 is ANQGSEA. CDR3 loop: CLVESGTYNEQFF. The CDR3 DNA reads TGCCTCGTCGAAAGCGGGACTTACAATGAGCAGTTCTTC.

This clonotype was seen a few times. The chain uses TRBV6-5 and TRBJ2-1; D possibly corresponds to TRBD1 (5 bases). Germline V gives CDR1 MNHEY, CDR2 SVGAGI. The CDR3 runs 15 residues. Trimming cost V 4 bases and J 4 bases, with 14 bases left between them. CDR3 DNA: TGTGCCAGCAGTTCCCTCCAGGGAACTTACAATGAGCAGTTCTTC. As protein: CASSSLQGTYNEQFF.

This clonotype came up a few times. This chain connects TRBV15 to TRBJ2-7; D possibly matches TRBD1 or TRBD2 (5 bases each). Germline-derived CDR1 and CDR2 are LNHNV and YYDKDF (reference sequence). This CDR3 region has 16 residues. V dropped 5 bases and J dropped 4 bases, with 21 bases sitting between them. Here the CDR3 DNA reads TGTGCCACCAGCTCCCCCCCGGGACGTCGCCCTTACGAGCAGTACTTC. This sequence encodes CATSSPPGRRPYEQYF.

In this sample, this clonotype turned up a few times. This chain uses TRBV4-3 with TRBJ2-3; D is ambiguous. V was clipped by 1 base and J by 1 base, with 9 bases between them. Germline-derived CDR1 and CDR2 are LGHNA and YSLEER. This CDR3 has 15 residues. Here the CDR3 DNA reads TGCGCCAGCAGCCAAGGGGCTCGCCGCACAGATACGCAGTATTTT. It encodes CASSQGARRTDTQYF.

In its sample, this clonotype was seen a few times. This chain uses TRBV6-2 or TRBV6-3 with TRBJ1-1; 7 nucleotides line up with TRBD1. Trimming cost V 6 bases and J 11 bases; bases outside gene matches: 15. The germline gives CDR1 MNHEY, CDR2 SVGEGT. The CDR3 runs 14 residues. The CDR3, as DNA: TGTGCCAGCAGCCCGGGACAGAGAATGAGGAGGGCTTTCTTT. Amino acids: CASSPGQRMRRAFF.

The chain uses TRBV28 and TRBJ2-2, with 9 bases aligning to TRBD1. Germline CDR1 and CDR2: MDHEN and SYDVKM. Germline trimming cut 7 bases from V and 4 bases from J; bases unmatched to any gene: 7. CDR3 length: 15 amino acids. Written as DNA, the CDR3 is TGTGCCAGCATTAACCGGGACAGGGCCACCGGGGAGCTGTTTTTT. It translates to CASINRDRATGELFF. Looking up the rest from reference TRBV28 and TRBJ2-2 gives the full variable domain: DVKVTQSSRYLVKRTGEKVFLECVQDMDHENMFWYRQDPGLGLRLIYFSYDVKMKEKGDIPEGYSVSREKKERFSLILESASTNQTSMYLCASINRDRATGELFFGEGSRLTVL.

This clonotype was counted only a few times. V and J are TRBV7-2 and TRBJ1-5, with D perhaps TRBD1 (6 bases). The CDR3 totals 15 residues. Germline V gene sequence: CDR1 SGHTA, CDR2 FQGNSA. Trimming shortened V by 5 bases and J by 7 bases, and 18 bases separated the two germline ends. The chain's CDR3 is CASSPAGGGSQPQHF. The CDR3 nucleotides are TGTGCCAGCAGCCCTGCGGGGGGCGGGTCGCAGCCCCAGCATTTT.

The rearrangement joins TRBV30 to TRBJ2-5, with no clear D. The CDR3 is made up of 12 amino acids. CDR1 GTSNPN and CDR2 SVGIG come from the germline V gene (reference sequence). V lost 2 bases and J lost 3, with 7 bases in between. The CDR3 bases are TGTGCCTGGAGTATCGACAAAGAGACCCAGTACTTC. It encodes CAWSIDKETQYF.

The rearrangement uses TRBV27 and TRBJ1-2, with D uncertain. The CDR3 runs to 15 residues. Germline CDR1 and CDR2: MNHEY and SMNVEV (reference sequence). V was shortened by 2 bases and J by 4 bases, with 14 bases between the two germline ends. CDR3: CASSLMLGNIYGYTF. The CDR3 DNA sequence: TGTGCCAGCAGTTTAATGCTGGGGAATATCTATGGCTACACCTTC.

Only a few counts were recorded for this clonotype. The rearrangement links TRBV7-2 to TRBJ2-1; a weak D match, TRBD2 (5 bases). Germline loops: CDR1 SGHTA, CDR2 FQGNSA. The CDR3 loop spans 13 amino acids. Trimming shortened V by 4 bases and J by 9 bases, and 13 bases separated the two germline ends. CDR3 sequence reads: CASSSNLGGEQFF. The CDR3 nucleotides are TGTGCCAGCAGCTCAAACCTAGGAGGTGAGCAGTTCTTC.

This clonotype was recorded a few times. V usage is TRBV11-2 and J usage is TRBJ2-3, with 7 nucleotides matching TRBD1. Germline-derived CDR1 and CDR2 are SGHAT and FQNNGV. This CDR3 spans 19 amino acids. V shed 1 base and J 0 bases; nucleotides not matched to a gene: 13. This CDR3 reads CASSLGGPTGAISTDTQYF. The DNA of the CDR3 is TGTGCCAGCAGCTTAGGGGGGCCTACAGGGGCTATTAGCACAGATACGCAGTATTTT.